The sample holds a few counts of the clone carrying this TCR beta chain. Its specificity is not known. The CDR3 is 13 amino acids. The germline V gene has CDR1 SGHDT and CDR2 YYEEEE. J gave up 5 bases and V 4 bases, and 6 bases lay outside the gene matches. These data belong to a study of T-cell reconstitution after alpha-beta-depleted transplantation in children. Study-wide points: Hyperexpanded clones declined; after one year, newly produced T cells mostly supplied diversity. Elevated TCRbeta diversity at day 60 was traced, in some patients, to surviving recipient T cells and thymic progenitors.

As it was prepared, the TCRbeta library received unique molecular identifiers. TCRdb recomputed calls from the PCR reads with MiXCR, one row per CDR3 protein. The sample includes about 580,000 distinct CDR3 sequences, 27% seen only once; the top ten take under 45%. This TCR came from a boy in the first two years of life with Wiskott-Aldrich syndrome, due to receive a stem cell transplant. The material was PBMCs, obtained before TCRalphabeta/CD19-depleted stem cell transplant. The rearrangement joins TRBV5-6 to TRBJ2-7; the match to TRBD1 covers 7 bases. The CDR3, as DNA: TGTGCCAGCAGCGCAGGACAGGAGGACGAGCAGTACTTC. Translating gives CASSAGQEDEQYF.